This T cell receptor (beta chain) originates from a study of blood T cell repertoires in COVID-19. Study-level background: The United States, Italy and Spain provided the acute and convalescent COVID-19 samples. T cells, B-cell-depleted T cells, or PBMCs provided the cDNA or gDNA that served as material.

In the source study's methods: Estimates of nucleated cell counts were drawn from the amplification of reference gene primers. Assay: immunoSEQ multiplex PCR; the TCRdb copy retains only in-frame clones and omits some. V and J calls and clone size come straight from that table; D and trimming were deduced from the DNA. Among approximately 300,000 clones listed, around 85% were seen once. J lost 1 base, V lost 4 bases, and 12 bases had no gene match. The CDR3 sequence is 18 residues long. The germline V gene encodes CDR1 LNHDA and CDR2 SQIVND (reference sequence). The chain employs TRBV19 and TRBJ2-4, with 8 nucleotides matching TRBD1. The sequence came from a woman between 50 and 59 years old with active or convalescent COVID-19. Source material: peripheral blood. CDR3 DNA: TGTGCCAGTAGTAGTTGGACAGGGCCCGGATCGGCCAAAAACATTCAGTACTTC. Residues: CASSSWTGPGSAKNIQYF.